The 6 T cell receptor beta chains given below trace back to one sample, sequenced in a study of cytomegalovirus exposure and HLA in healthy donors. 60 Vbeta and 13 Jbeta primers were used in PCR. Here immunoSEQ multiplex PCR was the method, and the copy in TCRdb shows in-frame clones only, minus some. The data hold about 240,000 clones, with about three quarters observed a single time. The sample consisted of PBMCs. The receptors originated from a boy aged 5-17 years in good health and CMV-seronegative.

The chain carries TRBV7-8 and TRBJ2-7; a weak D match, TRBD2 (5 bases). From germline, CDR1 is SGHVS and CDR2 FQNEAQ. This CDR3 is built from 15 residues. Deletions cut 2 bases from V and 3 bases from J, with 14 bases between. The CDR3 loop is CASSLRGKAYYEQYF. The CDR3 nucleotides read TGTGCCAGCAGCTTACGAGGGAAGGCTTACTACGAGCAGTACTTC.

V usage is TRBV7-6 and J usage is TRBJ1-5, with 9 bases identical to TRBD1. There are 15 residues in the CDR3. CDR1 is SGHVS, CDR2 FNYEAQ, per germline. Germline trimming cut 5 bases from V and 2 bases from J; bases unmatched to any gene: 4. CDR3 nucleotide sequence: TGTGCCAGCAGCCCCCGGACAGGGGGCAATCAGCCCCAGCATTTT. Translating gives CASSPRTGGNQPQHF. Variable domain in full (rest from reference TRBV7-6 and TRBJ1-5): GAGVSQSPRYKVTKRGQDVALRCDPISGHVSLYWYRQALGQGPEFLTYFNYEAQQDKSGLPNDRFSAERPEGSISTLTIQRTEQRDSAMYRCASSPRTGGNQPQHFGDGTRLSIL.

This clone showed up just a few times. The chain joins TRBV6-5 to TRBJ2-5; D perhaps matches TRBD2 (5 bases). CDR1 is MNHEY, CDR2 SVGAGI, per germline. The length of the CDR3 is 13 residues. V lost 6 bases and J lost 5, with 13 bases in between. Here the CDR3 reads CASSRTRRETQYF. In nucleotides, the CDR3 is TGTGCCAGCAGCCGCACTAGGAGGGAGACCCAGTACTTC.

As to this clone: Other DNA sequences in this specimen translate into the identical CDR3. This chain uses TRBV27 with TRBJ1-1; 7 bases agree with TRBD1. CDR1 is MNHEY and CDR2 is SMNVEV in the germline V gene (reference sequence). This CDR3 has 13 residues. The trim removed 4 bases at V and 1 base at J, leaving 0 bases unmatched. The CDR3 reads CASSWDRNTEAFF. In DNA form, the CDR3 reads TGTGCCAGCAGTTGGGACAGGAACACTGAAGCTTTCTTT.

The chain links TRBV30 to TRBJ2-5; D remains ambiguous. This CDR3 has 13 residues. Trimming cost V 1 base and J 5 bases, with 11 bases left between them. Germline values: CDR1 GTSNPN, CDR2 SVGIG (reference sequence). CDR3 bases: TGTGCCTGGAGTGAATTCCTGAGGGAGACCCAGTACTTC. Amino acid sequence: CAWSEFLRETQYF.

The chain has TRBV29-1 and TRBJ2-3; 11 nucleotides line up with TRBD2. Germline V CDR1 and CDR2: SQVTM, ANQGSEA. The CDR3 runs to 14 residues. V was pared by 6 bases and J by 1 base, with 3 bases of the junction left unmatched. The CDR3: CSVALAGGTDTQYF. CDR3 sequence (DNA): TGCAGCGTGGCACTAGCGGGAGGCACAGATACGCAGTATTTT.